The T cell receptor (beta chain) described here comes from a study of monozygotic twins with inflammatory bowel disease. Germline V gene sequence: CDR1 SGHRS, CDR2 YFSETQ. The CDR3 covers 15 residues. As for this clonotype: Antigen specificity is unknown.

Study-wide results and caveats: No single strong signal or clonotype associated with IBD was supported. On the inverse Simpson index, IBD patients scored lower for TCRbeta diversity than healthy co-twins. Among patients, repertoires may have gained variability from differing immunosuppressive treatments.

A 6-nucleotide sample barcode was carried by the UMIs, which template switching added. TCRdb processed the 5' RACE reads again and assigns one entry to each CDR3 protein, with no DNA. This sample's clone table lists 200,000 to 250,000 distinct CDR3 sequences. The sequenced material came from blood. V is TRBV5-1 and J is TRBJ1-2. The TCR comes from a human donor with ulcerative colitis or Crohn's disease, or a healthy co-twin of an affected twin (not recorded which). CDR3 protein: CASSQTAEANYGYTF.